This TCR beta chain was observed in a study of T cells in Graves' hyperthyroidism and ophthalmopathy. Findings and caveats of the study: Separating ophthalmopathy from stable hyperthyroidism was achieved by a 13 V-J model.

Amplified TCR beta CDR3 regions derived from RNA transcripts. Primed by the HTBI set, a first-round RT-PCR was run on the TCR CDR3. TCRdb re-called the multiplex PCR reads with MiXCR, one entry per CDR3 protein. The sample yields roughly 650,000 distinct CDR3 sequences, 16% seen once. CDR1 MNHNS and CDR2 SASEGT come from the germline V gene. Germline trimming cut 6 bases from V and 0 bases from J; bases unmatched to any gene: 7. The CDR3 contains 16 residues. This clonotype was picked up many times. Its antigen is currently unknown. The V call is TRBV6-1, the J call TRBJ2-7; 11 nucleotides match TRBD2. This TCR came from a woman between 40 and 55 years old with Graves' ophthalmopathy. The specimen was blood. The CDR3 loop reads CASSMKGTSGSYEQYF. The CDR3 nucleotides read TGTGCCAGCAGCATGAAGGGGACTAGCGGCTCCTACGAGCAGTACTTC.